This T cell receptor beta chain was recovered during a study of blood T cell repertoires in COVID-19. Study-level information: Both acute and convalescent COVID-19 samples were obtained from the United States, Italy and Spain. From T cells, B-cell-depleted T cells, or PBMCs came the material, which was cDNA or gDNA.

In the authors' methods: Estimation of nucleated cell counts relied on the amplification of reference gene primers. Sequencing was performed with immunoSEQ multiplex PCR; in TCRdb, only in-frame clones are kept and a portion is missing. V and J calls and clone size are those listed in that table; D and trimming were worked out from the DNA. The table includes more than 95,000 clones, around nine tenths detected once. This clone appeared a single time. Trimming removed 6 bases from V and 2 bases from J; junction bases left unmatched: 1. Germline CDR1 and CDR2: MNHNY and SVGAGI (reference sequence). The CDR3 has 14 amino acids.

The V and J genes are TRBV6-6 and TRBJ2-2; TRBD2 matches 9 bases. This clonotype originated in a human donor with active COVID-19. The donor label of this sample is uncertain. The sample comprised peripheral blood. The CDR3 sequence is CASRTSGNTGELFF. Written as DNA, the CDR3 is TGTGCCAGCAGGACTAGCGGAAACACCGGGGAGCTGTTTTTT.